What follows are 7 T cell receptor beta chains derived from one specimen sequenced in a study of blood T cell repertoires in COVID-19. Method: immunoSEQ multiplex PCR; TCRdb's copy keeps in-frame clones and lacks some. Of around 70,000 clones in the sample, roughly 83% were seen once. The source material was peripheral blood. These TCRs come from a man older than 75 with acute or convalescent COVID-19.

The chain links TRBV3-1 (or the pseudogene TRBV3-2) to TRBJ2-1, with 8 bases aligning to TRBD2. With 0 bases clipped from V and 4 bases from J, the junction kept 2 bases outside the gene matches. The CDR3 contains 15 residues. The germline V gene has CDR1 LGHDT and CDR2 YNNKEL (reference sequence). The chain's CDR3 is CASSQDTSGYNEQFF. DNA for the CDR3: TGTGCCAGCAGCCAAGATACTAGCGGTTACAATGAGCAGTTCTTC.

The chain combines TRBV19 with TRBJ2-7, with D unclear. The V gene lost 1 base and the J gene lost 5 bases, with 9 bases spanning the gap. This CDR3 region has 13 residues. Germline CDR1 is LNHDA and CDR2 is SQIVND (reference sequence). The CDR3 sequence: CASSIGIRDEQYF. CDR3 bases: TGTGCCAGTAGTATAGGAATCCGGGACGAGCAGTACTTC.

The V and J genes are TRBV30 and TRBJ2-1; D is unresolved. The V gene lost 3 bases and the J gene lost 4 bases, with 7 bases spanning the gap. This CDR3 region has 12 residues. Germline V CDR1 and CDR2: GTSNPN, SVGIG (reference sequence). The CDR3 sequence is CAWSWRYNEQFF. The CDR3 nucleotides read TGTGCCTGGAGCTGGCGGTACAATGAGCAGTTCTTC.

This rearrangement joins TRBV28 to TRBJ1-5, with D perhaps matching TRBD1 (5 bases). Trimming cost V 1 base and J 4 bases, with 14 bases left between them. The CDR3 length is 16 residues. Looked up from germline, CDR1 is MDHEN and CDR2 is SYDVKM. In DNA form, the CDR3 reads TGTGCCAGCAGTTTATATTCGGCAGGGAAAAATCAGCCCCAGCATTTT. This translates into CASSLYSAGKNQPQHF. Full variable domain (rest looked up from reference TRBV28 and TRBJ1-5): DVKVTQSSRYLVKRTGEKVFLECVQDMDHENMFWYRQDPGLGLRLIYFSYDVKMKEKGDIPEGYSVSREKKERFSLILESASTNQTSMYLCASSLYSAGKNQPQHFGDGTRLSIL.

The CDR3 bases are TGTGCCAGCAGCTTGAGGGGACAATCCTACGAGCAGTACTTC. Translated: CASSLRGQSYEQYF. V is TRBV5-6 and J is TRBJ2-7; D possibly corresponds to TRBD1 (6 bases). Trimming took off 1 base at V and 1 base at J, with 9 bases between the two ends. Germline CDR1 and CDR2: SGHDT and YYEEEE. The CDR3 runs 14 residues.

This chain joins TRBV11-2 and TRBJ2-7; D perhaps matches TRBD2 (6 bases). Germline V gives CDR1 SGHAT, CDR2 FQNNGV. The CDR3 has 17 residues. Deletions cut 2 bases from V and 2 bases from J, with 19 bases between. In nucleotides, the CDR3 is TGTGCCAGCAGCTTAACTGGAGGGACCGTTGGTACCTACGAGCAGTACTTC. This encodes CASSLTGGTVGTYEQYF.

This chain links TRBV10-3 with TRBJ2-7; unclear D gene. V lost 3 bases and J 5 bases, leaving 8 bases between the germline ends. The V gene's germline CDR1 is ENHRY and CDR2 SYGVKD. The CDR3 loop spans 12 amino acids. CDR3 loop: CAISDSFNEQYF. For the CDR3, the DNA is TGTGCCATCAGTGACTCCTTTAACGAGCAGTACTTC.